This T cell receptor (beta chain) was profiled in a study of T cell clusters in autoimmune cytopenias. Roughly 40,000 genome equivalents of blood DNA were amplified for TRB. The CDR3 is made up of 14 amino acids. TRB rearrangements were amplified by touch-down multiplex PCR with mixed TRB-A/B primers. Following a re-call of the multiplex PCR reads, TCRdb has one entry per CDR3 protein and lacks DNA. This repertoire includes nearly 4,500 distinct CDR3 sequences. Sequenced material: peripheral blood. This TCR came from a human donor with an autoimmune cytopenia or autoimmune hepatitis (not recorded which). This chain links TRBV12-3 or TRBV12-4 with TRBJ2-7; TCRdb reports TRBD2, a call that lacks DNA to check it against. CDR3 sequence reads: CASTRSGSFYEQYF.